A single sample gave rise to the 4 T cell receptor beta chains below, sequenced in a study of T cells in Graves' hyperthyroidism and ophthalmopathy. RNA transcripts were the template for amplifying TCR beta CDR3 regions. The HTBI set primed first-round TCR CDR3 RT-PCR. TCRdb analysed the multiplex PCR reads with MiXCR anew, one entry per CDR3 protein. The sample includes 750,000 to 900,000 distinct CDR3 sequences, 35% to 40% of them seen just once. The sample taken for sequencing was blood. The receptor source for this set is a man younger than 35 with Graves' hyperthyroidism.

The rearrangement uses TRBV6-1 and TRBJ1-5; D is uncertain. Trimming removed 6 bases from V and 1 base from J, with 16 bases in between. CDR3 length equals 16 residues. The germline V gene has CDR1 MNHNS and CDR2 SASEGT. The CDR3 is CASSPLVVVSNQPQHF. CDR3 DNA sequence: TGTGCCAGCAGCCCCCTCGTGGTGGTGAGCAATCAGCCCCAGCATTTT.

The chain carries TRBV6-4 and TRBJ1-6; unclear D gene. Trimming took 2 bases from V and 9 from J, leaving 11 bases between them. This CDR3 comprises 14 residues. CDR1 and CDR2 (germline): MRHNA, SNTAGT. In DNA form, the CDR3 reads TGTGCCAGCAGTGACAACGGGCTAAGTTCACCCCTCCACTTT. It translates to CASSDNGLSSPLHF.

The J gene is TRBJ1-3, the V gene TRBV10-2, with 12 bases identical to TRBD1. The germline gives CDR1 WSHSY, CDR2 SAAADI. Losses at the gene ends were 6 bases for V and 3 bases for J; bases not matched to a gene: 18. The CDR3 spans 20 residues. In DNA form, the CDR3 reads TGCGCCAGCAGCAACAGAATCCGGGACAGGGGGCAGTTTTTTGGAAACACCATATATTTT. This encodes CASSNRIRDRGQFFGNTIYF.

This clonotype has just a few counts. V gene TRBV12-3 or TRBV12-4 combines with J gene TRBJ2-7, with D perhaps TRBD1 (6 bases). CDR3 length: 16 amino acids. Trimming left V 7 bases short and J 0 bases short, with 19 bases between. CDR3 protein: CASTRTGDTTSYEQYF. The CDR3 nucleotides are TGTGCCAGCACCCGAACCGGGGACACCACCTCCTACGAGCAGTACTTC.